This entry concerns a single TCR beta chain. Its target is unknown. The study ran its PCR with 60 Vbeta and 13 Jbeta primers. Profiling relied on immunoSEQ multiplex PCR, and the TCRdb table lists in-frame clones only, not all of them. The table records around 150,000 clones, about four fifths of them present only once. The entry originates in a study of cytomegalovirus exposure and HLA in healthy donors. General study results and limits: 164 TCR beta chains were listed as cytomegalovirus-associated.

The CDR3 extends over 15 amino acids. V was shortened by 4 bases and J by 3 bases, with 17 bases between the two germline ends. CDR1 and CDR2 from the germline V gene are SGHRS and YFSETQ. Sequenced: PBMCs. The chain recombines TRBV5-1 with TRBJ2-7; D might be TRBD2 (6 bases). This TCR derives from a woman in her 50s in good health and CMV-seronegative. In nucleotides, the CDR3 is TGCGCCAGCAGCCCCGGTGGGACTTGGTACTACGAGCAGTACTTC. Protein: CASSPGGTWYYEQYF.